The present TCR beta chain was sequenced within a study of cytomegalovirus exposure and HLA in healthy donors. In its sample, this clone was seen a few times. Its antigen remains unknown. Looked up from germline, CDR1 is SEHNR and CDR2 is FQNEAQ (reference sequence). The CDR3 covers 14 residues. The V end was cut by 2 bases, the J end by 1 base, with 8 bases between. The PCR made use of 60 Vbeta and 13 Jbeta primers. Libraries were prepared by immunoSEQ multiplex PCR; TCRdb keeps only in-frame clonotypes and omits some of them. The data show some 90,000 clones, with roughly 70% seen just once and 2.5% to 3% held by the top ten. Study-level findings and limits: TCR beta sequences reportedly predicted the HLA-A and HLA-B alleles of most subjects accurately. Later analysis demonstrated an association between a missense DCLRE1C variant and TCR beta V- and J-gene trimming. Productive rates of about 90% or about 30% were seen for most TCR beta V segments in an earlier analysis. In vitro, a few CMV-associated chains proved specific for CMV antigens.

The chain uses TRBV7-9 and TRBJ2-5, with D possibly being TRBD2 (5 bases). The clonotype was recovered from a man aged 45 to 65 in good health and CMV-seronegative. Sequencing was carried out using PBMCs. The CDR3 is CASSLFRGQETQYF. The CDR3 nucleotides are TGTGCCAGCAGCTTATTTCGGGGCCAAGAGACCCAGTACTTC.